The clone carrying this TCR beta chain was recorded only once. Its target is unknown. TCRdb's table, derived via immunoSEQ multiplex PCR, lists solely in-frame clones and lacks some. Of 65,000 to 75,000 clones listed, 88% are singletons. This sample is drawn from a study of T cell responses to AZD1222 COVID-19 vaccine. Notes on the study in general: CD4 TCRs associated with vaccination spanned spike, dominating at 160-218 and 743-854. Donor demographics were predominantly white British with a female majority; clonal diversity may be underestimated. Following two doses of AZD1222, Spike-specific TCR breadth and depth rose. Seropositive AZD1222 recipients at baseline numbered only five or six.

CDR1 is SGHNT, CDR2 YENEEA, per germline. Trimming took off 3 bases at V and 4 bases at J, with 7 bases between the two ends. The CDR3 loop spans 13 amino acids. The rearrangement links TRBV11-3 to TRBJ2-1, with D uncertain. This receptor was identified in an adult who received the MenACWY meningococcal vaccine as a control. Material: peripheral blood, obtained 28 days after the second dose of the MenACWY control vaccine. The CDR3 sequence is CASSFGLYNEQFF. In DNA, the CDR3 is TGTGCCAGCAGCTTCGGCCTATACAATGAGCAGTTCTTC.